The present T cell receptor (beta chain) was sequenced within a study of CD8+ T cells in alopecia areata. Study-wide results and limits: Clonality in lesional scalp, especially alopecia totalis/universalis, exceeded that of normal scalp.

CDR3 length: 15 residues. With 5 bases clipped from V and 3 bases from J, the junction kept 7 bases outside the gene matches. Germline CDR1 SGDLS, CDR2 YYNGEE. TCR sequencing used cDNA made by reverse transcription of extracted RNA. Profiled with immunoSEQ multiplex PCR; TCRdb holds only in-frame clones, not every one. The data show 140,000 to 150,000 clones, about 89% seen once. From alopecia areata patients, lesional scalp punch biopsies and peripheral blood were collected. About this clone: What it recognizes is unknown.

The genes are TRBV9 and TRBJ2-3; 9 bases match TRBD2. The sequence derives from a human donor with alopecia areata. Source: CD8+ T cells sorted from blood, taken at week 0. The CDR3 sequence: CASRASGELTDTQYF. DNA for the CDR3: TGTGCCAGCAGAGCTAGCGGGGAACTTACAGATACGCAGTATTTT.